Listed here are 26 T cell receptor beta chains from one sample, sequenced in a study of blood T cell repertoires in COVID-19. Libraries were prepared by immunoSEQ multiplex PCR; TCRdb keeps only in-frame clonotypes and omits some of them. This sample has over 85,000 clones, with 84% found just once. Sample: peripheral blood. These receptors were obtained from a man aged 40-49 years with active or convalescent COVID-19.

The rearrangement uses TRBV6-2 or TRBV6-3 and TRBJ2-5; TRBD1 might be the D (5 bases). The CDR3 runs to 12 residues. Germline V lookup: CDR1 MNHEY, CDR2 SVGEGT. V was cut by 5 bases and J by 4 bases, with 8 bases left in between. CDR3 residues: CASSPGLETQYF. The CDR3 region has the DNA TGTGCCAGCAGTCCAGGGTTAGAGACCCAGTACTTC.

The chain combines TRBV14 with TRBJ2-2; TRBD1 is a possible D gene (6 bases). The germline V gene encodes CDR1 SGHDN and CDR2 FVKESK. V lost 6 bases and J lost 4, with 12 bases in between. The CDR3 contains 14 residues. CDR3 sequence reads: CASRQGEVTGELFF. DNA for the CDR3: TGTGCCAGCAGACAGGGAGAGGTCACCGGGGAGCTGTTTTTT.

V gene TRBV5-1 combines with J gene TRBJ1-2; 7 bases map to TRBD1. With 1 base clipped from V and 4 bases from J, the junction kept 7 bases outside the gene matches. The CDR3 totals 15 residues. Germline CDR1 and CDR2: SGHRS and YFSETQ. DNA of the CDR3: TGCGCCAGCAGCTTGACAGGGGTTTTACCCTATGGCTACACCTTC. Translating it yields CASSLTGVLPYGYTF.

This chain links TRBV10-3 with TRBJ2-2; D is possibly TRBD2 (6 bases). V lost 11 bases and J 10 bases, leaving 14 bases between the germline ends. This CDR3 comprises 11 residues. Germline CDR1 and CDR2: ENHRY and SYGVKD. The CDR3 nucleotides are TGTGCCTCGTCGGGGGAGGAGGAGCTGTTTTTT. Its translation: CASSGEEELFF.

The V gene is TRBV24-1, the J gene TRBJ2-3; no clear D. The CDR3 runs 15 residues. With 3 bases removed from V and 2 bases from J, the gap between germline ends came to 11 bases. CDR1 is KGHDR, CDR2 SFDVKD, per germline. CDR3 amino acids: CATSDPRDSTDTQYF. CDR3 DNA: TGTGCCACCAGTGATCCTAGAGATTCCACAGATACGCAGTATTTT.

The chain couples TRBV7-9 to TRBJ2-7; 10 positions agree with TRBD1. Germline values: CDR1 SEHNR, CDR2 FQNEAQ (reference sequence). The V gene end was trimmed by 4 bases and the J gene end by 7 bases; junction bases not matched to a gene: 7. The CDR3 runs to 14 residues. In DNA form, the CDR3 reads TGTGCCAGCAGCTCCCGGGACAGGGGTGAAGAGCAGTACTTC. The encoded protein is CASSSRDRGEEQYF.

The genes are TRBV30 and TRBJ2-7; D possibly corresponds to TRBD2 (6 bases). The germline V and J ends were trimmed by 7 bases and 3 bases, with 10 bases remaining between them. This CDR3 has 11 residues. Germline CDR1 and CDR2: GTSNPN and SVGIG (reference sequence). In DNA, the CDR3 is TGTGCCTTCGGGCGGGGCTACGAGCAGTACTTC. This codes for CAFGRGYEQYF.

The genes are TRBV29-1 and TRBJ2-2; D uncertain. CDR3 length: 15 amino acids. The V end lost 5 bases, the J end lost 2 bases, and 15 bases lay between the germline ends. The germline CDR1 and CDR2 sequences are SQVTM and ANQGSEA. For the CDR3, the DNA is TGCAGCGTTCTAGTCCCATCCTTAAACACCGGGGAGCTGTTTTTT. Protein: CSVLVPSLNTGELFF.

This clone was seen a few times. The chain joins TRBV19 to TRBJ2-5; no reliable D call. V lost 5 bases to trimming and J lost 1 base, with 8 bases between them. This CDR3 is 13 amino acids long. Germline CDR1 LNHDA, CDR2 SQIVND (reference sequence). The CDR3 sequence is CASSRRIQETQYF. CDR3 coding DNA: TGTGCCAGTAGTCGGCGGATCCAAGAGACCCAGTACTTC.

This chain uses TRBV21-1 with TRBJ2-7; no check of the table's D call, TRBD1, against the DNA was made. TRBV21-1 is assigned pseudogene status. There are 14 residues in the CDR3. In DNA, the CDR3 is TGTGCCAGCAGCAAAGCGGCAGGGCCCCACGAGCAGTACTTC. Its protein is CASSKAAGPHEQYF.

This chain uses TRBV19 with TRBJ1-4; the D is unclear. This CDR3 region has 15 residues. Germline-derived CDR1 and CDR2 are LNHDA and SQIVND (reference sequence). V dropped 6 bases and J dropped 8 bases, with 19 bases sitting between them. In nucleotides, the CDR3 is TGTGCCAGTAGGTACGGCGGGATGATACGGGAAAAACTGTTTTTT. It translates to CASRYGGMIREKLFF. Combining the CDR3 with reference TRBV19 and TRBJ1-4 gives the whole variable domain DGGITQSPKYLFRKEGQNVTLSCEQNLNHDAMYWYRQDPGQGLRLIYYSQIVNDFQKGDIAEGYSVSREKKESFPLTVTSAQKNPTAFYLCASRYGGMIREKLFFGSGTQLSVL.

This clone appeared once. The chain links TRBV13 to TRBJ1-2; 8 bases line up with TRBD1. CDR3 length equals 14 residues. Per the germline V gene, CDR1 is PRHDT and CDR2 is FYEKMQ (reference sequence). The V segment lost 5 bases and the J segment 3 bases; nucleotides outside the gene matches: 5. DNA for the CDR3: TGTGCCAGCAGCAGAGGACAGGGAGACTATGGCTACACCTTC. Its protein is CASSRGQGDYGYTF.

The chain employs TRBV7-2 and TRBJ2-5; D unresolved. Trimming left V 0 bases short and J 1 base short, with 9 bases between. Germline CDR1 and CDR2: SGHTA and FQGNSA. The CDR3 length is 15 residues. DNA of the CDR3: TGTGCCAGCAGCTTAGCCACAGCACGCCAAGAGACCCAGTACTTC. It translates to CASSLATARQETQYF. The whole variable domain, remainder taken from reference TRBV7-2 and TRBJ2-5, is GAGVSQSPSNKVTEKGKDVELRCDPISGHTALYWYRQSLGQGLEFLIYFQGNSAPDKSGLPSDRFSAERTGGSVSTLTIQRTQQEDSAVYLCASSLATARQETQYFGPGTRLLVL.

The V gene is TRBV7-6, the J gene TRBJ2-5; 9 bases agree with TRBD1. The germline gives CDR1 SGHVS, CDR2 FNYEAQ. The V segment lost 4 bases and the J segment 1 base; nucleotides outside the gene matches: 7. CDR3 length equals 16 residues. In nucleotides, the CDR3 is TGTGCCAGCAGCTCCTTACCGGGACAGGGCCAAGAGACCCAGTACTTC. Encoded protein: CASSSLPGQGQETQYF.

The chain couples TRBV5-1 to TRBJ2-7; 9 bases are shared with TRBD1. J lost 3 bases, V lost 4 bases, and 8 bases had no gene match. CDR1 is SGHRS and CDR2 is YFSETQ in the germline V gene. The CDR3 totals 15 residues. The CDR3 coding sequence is TGCGCCAGCAGCCCCAAAGGGACAGGGATCTACGAGCAGTACTTC. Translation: CASSPKGTGIYEQYF.

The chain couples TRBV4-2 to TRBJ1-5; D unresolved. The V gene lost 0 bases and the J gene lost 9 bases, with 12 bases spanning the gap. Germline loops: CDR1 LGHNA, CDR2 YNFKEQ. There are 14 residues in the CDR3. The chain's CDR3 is CASSQDREGRPQHF. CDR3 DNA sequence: TGTGCCAGCAGCCAAGACAGAGAGGGCCGGCCCCAGCATTTT.

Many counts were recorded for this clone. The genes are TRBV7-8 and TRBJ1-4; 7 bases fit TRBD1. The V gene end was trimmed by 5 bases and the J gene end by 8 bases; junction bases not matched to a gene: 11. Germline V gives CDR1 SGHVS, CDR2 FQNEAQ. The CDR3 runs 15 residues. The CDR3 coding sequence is TGTGCCAGCAGCCGAGAGGGGGCCAGTGGGGAAAAACTGTTTTTT. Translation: CASSREGASGEKLFF.

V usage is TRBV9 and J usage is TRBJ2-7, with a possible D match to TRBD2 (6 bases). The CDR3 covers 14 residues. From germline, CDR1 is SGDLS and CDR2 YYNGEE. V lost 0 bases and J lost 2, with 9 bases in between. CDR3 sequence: CASSVDWGAYEQYF. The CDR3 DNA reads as TGTGCCAGCAGCGTAGACTGGGGGGCCTACGAGCAGTACTTC.

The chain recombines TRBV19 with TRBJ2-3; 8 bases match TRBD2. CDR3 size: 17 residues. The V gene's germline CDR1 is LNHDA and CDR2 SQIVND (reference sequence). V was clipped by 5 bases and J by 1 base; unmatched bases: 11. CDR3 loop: CASSETGGPVGTDTQYF. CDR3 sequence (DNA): TGTGCCAGTAGTGAGACGGGGGGGCCAGTGGGCACAGATACGCAGTATTTT.

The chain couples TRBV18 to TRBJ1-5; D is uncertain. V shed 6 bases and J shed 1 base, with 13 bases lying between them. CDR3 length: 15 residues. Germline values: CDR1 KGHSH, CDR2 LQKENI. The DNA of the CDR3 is TGTGCCAGCTCCGGATACGGGAAAAGCAATCAGCCCCAGCATTTT. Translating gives CASSGYGKSNQPQHF.

In nucleotides, the CDR3 is TGTGCCAGCAGCCCAGGGGTTCGGGAAAAACTGTTTTTT. This translates into CASSPGVREKLFF. The rearrangement uses TRBV7-2 and TRBJ1-4, with D possibly matching TRBD1 (6 bases). Germline values: CDR1 SGHTA, CDR2 FQGNSA. V lost 5 bases to trimming and J lost 8 bases, with 12 bases between them. The CDR3 contains 13 residues. The full variable domain, completed using reference TRBV7-2 and TRBJ1-4, is GAGVSQSPSNKVTEKGKDVELRCDPISGHTALYWYRQSLGQGLEFLIYFQGNSAPDKSGLPSDRFSAERTGGSVSTLTIQRTQQEDSAVYLCASSPGVREKLFFGSGTQLSVL.

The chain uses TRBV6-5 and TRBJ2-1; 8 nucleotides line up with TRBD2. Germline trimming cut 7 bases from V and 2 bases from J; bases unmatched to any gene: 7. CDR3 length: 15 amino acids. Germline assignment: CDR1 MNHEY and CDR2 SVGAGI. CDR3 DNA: TGTGCCAGCAAAGACTCGGGGGGGGCCTACAATGAGCAGTTCTTC. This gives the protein CASKDSGGAYNEQFF.

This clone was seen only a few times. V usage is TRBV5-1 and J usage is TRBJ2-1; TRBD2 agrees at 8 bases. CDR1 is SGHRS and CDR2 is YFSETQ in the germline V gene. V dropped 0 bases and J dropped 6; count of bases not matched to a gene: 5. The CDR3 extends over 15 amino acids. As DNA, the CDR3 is TGCGCCAGCAGCTTGGGGGGACTAGTAGGCAATGAGCAGTTCTTC. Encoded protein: CASSLGGLVGNEQFF.

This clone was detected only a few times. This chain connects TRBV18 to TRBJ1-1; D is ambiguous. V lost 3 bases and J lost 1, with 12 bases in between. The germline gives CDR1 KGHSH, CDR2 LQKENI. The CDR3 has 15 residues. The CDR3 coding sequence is TGTGCCAGCTCACCGGAGAATACTAGGAACACTGAAGCTTTCTTT. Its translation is CASSPENTRNTEAFF.

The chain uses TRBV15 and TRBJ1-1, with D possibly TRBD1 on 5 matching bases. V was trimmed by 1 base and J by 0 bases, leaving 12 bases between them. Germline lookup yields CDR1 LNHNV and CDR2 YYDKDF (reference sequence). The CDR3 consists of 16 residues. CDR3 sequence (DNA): TGTGCCACCAGCAGAGCCGGGGGGATTCTGAACACTGAAGCTTTCTTT. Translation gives CATSRAGGILNTEAFF.

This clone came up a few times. CDR3 amino acids: CASIEGVNTEAFF. CDR3 DNA: TGTGCCAGCATCGAGGGGGTGAACACTGAAGCTTTCTTT. The J gene is TRBJ1-1, the V gene TRBV6-5, with D maybe TRBD1 (6 bases). The CDR3 length is 13 residues. CDR1 is MNHEY and CDR2 is SVGAGI in the germline V gene. The V end was cut by 7 bases, the J end by 0 bases, with 9 bases between.